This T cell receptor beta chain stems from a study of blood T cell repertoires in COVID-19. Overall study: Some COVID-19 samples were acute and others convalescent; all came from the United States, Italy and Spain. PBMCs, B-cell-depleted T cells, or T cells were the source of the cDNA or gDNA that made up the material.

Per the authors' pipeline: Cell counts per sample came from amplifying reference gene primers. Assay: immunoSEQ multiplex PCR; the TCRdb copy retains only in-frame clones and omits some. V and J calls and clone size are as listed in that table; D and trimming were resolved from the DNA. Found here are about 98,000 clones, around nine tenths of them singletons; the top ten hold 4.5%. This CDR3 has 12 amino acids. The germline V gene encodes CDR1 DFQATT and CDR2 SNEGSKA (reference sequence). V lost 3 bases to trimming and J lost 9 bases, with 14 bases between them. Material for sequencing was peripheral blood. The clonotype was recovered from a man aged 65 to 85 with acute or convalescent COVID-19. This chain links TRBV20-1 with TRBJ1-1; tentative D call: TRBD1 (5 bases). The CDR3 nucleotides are TGCAGTGCTAGTCGGAGGGAGGGGAAAGCTTTCTTT. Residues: CSASRREGKAFF.